This T cell receptor (beta chain) was profiled in a study of shared clonotypes between healthy human individuals. Study results and caveats: Across subsets, estimated richness was generally greater for naive than for memory populations.

A remark on this clone: Its antigen is currently unknown.

This CDR3 has 17 residues. The ends lost 4 bases at V and 0 bases at J; junction bases unmatched: 10. Per germline, CDR1 LGHNA and CDR2 YNFKEQ. Using immunoSEQ multiplex PCR, the repertoire was profiled, and TCRdb retains in-frame clones only, with some absent. The repertoire has around 2.1 million clones, around 95% of them found once; the top ten carry approximately 0.13%. The sequenced material came from naive CD4+ T cells sorted from blood. The subset was: CD45RA+ positively selected. The source of this sequence is a young man in good health. The chain recombines TRBV4-2 with TRBJ2-3, with 7 bases that match TRBD2. CDR3 DNA: TGTGCCAGCAGCCCCCAATTGGGGGGGATTAGCACAGATACGCAGTATTTT. Translation gives CASSPQLGGISTDTQYF.